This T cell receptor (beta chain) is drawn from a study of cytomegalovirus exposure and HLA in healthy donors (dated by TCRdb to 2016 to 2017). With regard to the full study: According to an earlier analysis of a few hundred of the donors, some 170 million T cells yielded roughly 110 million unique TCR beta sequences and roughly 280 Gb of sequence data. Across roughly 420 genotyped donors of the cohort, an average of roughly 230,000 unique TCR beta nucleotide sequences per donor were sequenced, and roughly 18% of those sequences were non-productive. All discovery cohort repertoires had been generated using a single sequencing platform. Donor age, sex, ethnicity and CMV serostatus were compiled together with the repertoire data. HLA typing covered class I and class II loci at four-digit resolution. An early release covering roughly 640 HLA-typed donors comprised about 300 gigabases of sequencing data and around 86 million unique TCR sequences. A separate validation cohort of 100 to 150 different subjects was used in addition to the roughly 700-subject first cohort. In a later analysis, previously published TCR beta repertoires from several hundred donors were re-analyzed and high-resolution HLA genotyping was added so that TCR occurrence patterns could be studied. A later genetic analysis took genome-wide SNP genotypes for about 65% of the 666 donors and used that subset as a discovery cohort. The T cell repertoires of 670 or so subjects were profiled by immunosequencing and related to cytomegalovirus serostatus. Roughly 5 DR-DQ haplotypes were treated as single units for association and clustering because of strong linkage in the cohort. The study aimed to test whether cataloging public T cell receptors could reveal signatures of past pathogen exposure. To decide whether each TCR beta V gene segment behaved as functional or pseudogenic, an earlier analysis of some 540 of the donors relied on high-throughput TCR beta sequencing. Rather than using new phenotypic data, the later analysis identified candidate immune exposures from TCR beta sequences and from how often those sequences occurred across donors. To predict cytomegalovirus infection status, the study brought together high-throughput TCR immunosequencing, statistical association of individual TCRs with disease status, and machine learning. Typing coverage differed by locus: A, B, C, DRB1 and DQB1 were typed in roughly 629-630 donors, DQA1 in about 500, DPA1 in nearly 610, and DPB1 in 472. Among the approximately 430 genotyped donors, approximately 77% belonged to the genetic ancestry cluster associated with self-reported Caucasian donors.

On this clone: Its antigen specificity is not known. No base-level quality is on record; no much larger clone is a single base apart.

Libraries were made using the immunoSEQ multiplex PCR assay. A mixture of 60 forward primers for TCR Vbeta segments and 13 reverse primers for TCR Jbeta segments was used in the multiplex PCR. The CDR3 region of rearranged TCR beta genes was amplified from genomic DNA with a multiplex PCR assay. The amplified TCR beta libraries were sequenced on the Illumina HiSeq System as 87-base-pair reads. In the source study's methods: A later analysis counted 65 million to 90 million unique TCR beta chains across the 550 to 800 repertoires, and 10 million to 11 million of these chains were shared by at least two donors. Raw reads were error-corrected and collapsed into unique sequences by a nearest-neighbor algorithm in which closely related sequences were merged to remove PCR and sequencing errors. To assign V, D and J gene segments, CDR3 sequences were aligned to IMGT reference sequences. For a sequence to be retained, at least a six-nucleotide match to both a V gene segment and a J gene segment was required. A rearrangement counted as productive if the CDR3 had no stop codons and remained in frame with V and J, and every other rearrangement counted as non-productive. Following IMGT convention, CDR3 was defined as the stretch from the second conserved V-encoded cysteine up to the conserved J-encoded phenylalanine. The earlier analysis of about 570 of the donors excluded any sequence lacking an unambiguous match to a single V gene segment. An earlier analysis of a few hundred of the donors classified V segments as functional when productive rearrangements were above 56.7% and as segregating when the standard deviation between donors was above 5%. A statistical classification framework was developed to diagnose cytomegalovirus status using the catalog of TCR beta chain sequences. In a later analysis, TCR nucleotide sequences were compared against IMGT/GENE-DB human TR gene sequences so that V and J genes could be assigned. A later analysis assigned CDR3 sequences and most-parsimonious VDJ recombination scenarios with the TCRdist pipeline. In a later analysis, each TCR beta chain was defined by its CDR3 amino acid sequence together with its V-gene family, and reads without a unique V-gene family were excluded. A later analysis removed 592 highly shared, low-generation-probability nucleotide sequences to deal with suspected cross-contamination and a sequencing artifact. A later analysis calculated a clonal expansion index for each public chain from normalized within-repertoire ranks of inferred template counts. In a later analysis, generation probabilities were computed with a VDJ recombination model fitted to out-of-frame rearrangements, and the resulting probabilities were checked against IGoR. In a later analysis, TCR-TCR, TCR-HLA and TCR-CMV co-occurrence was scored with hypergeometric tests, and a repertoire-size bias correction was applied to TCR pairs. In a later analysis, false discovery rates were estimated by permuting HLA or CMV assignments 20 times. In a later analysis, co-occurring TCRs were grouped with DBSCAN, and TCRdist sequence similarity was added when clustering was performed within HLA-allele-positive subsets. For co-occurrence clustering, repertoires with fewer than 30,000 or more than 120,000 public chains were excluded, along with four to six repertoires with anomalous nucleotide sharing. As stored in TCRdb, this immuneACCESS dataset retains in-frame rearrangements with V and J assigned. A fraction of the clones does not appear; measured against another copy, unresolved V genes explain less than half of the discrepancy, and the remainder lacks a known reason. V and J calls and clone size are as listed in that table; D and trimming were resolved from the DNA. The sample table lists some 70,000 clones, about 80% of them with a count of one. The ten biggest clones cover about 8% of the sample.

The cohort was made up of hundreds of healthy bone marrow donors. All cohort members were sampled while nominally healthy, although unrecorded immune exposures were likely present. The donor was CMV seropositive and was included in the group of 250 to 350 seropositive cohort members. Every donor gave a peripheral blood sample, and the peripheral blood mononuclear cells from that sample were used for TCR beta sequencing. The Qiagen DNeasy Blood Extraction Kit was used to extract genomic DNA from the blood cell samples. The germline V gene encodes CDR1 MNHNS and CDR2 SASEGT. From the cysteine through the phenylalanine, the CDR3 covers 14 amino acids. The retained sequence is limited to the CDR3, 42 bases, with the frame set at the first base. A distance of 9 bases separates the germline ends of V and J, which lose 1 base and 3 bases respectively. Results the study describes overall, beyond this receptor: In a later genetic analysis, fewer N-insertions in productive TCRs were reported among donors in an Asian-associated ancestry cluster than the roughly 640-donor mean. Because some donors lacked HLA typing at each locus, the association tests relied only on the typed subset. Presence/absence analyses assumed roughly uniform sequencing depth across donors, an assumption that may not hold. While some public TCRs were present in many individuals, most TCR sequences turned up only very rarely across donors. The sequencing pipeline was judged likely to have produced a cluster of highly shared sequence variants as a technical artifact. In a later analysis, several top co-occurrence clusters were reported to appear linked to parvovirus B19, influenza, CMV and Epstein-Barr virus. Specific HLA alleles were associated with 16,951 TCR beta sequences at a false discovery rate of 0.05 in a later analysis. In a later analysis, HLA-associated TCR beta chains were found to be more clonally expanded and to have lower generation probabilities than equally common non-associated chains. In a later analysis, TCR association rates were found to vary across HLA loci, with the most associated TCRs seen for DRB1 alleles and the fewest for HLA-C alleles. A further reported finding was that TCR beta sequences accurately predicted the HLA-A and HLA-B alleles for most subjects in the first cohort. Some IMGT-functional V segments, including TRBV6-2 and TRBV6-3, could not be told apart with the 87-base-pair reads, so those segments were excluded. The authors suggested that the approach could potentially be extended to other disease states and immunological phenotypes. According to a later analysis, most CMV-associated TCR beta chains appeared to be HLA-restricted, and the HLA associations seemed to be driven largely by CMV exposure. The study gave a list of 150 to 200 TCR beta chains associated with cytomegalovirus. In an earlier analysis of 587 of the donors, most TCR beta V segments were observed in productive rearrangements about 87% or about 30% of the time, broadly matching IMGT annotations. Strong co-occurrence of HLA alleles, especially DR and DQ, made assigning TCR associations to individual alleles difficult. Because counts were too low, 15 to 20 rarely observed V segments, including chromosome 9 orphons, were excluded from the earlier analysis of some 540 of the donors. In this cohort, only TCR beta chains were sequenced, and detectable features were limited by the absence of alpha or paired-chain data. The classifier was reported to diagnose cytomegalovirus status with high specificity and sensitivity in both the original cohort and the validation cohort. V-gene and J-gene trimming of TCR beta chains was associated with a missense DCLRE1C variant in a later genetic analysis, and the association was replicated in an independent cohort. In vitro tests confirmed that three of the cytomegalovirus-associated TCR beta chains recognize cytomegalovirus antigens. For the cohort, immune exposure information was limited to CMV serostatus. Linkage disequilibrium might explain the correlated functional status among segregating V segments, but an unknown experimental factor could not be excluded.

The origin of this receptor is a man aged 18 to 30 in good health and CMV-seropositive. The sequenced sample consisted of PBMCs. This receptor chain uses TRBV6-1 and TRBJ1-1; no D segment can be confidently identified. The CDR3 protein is CASSEEAAYTEAFF. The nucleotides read TGTGCCAGCAGTGAAGAGGCAGCGTACACTGAAGCTTTCTTT.